The source of this TCR beta chain is a study of T-cell reconstitution after alpha-beta-depleted transplantation in children. This clonotype was seen ten or more times. Trimming took off 0 bases at V and 0 bases at J, with 10 bases between the two ends. This CDR3 spans 16 amino acids. The V gene's germline CDR1 is SGDLS and CDR2 YYNGEE. TCRbeta library construction was performed incorporating unique molecular identifiers. MiXCR was run by TCRdb on the PCR reads, yielding one entry per CDR3 protein. The top ten hold approximately 1% of the sample, which has hundreds of thousands of distinct CDR3 sequences, over 15% seen once.

The sample consisted of PBMCs from the stem cell graft donor, taken from the stem cell graft. The TCR was taken from a human donor who donated a stem cell graft to a child with acute myeloid leukemia. The V call is TRBV9, the J call TRBJ2-1, with D unresolved. CDR3 DNA sequence: TGTGCCAGCAGCGTAGATAGACGGAGCTCCTACAATGAGCAGTTCTTC. This sequence encodes CASSVDRRSSYNEQFF.